A single TCR beta chain is shown here with its context. The authors' processing: Cell counts per sample came from amplifying reference gene primers. Some clones are missing from TCRdb's copy, which holds only in-frame ones; the method was immunoSEQ multiplex PCR. The V and J calls and clone size come from that table; D and trimming were worked out from the DNA. The sample lists about 120,000 clones; roughly 70% were seen once. These data originate in a study of blood T cell repertoires in COVID-19. Study details: Spain, Italy and the United States supplied samples that represented acute and convalescent COVID-19. T cells, B-cell-depleted T cells, or PBMCs provided the cDNA or gDNA that served as material.

With 0 bases removed from V and 5 bases from J, the gap between germline ends came to 7 bases. The CDR3 is 14 amino acids. CDR1 is SGHAT and CDR2 is FQNNGV in the germline V gene. The sequence came from a human donor with acute or convalescent COVID-19. The donor label of this sample is uncertain. The rearrangement links TRBV11-2 to TRBJ2-2; unclear D gene. Sequenced sample: peripheral blood. For the CDR3, the DNA is TGTGCCAGCAGCTTAGACTCCTTGACCGGGGAGCTGTTTTTT. It translates to CASSLDSLTGELFF.